A selection of T cell receptor beta chains follows, all from one sample in a study of blood T cell repertoires in COVID-19. Sequenced by immunoSEQ multiplex PCR; TCRdb stores in-frame clones only, minus some. The sample gives fewer than 250,000 clones, 70% to 90% of which show up once; 0.72% is in the top ten. The material sequenced was peripheral blood. Receptors were obtained from a man in his forties with acute or convalescent COVID-19. The CDR3 runs from the conserved cysteine through the conserved F or W. A D gene is named only where the DNA matches it firmly. Clone size is not always given. Where it is, it says once, few, many or a class for expanded clones.

D,V,size,J,length,CDR3,DNA
NA,TRBV5-8,few,TRBJ2-7,13,CASSFMEGYEQYF,TGTGCCAGCAGCTTTATGGAGGGCTACGAGCAGTACTTC
NA,TRBV6-2/TRBV6-3,NA,TRBJ2-4,14,CASSYSGGLNIQYF,TGTGCCAGCAGTTACTCGGGCGGGCTAAACATTCAGTACTTC
TRBD1,TRBV7-2,NA,TRBJ2-7,14,CASSLTGDSYEQYF,TGTGCCAGCAGCTTAACAGGGGACTCCTACGAGCAGTACTTC
TRBD1,TRBV30,NA,TRBJ1-1,14,CAWSRTGGGPEAFF,TGTGCCTGGAGTCGAACAGGGGGCGGACCTGAAGCTTTCTTT
NA,TRBV7-6,NA,TRBJ2-3,17,CASSLAFGGQGTDTQYF,TGTGCCAGCAGCTTAGCGTTCGGCGGGCAAGGTACAGATACGCAGTATTTT
NA,TRBV18,NA,TRBJ2-7,14,CASSPLQDLGEQYF,TGTGCCAGCTCACCACTGCAGGATCTTGGCGAGCAGTACTTC
NA,TRBV5-6,NA,TRBJ1-6,16,CASSLQGYRATSPLHF,TGTGCCAGCAGCTTGCAGGGGTACAGGGCAACTTCACCCCTCCACTTT
NA,TRBV19,NA,TRBJ1-1,14,CASSLQNTNTEAFF,TGTGCCAGTAGCCTACAGAACACGAACACTGAAGCTTTCTTT
NA,TRBV5-4,NA,TRBJ2-4,14,CASSIDSTKNIQYF,TGTGCCAGCAGCATAGATAGTACCAAAAACATTCAGTACTTC
TRBD2,TRBV7-3,NA,TRBJ2-1,16,CASSLRSGGFFNEQFF,TGTGCCAGCAGCCTTCGCAGCGGGGGGTTTTTTAATGAGCAGTTCTTC
TRBD1,TRBV18,once,TRBJ2-1,16,CASSPGTEGSYNEQFF,TGTGCCAGCTCACCGGGGACAGAAGGGTCCTACAATGAGCAGTTCTTC
TRBD2,TRBV30,NA,TRBJ2-3,17,CAWSAHPLAGVQDTQYF,TGTGCCTGGAGTGCCCACCCTCTAGCGGGAGTTCAAGATACGCAGTATTTT
NA,TRBV29-1,NA,TRBJ2-3,12,CSTEAWRDTQYF,TGCAGCACCGAGGCCTGGAGAGATACGCAGTATTTT
NA,TRBV29-1,NA,TRBJ2-2,16,CSVDAVGGVNTGELFF,TGCAGCGTTGATGCGGTCGGCGGGGTGAACACCGGGGAGCTGTTTTTT
NA,TRBV28,NA,TRBJ2-2,15,CASSPRRQNTGELFF,TGTGCCAGCAGTCCGCGTCGACAGAACACCGGGGAGCTGTTTTTT
TRBD1,TRBV30,NA,TRBJ2-7,17,CASTPRSPGQGGYEQYF,TGTGCCTCCACCCCCAGATCACCGGGACAGGGGGGCTACGAGCAGTACTTC
TRBD1,TRBV19,NA,TRBJ1-1,16,CASSPSGRGLNTEAFF,TGTGCCAGTAGCCCGAGCGGCAGGGGGCTGAACACTGAAGCTTTCTTT
TRBD2,TRBV6-1,NA,TRBJ2-3,16,CASSVGGLAGTDTQYF,TGTGCCAGCAGTGTGGGGGGACTAGCGGGCACAGATACGCAGTATTTT
TRBD1,TRBV19,NA,TRBJ2-5,15,CASSGTGGGMETQYF,TGTGCCAGTAGTGGGACAGGGGGCGGAATGGAGACCCAGTACTTC
TRBD2,TRBV5-1,NA,TRBJ2-1,15,CASSFVGTSGNEQFF,TGCGCCAGCAGCTTTGTTGGGACTAGCGGCAATGAGCAGTTCTTC
TRBD2,TRBV7-2,NA,TRBJ2-7,13,CASSLVAGDGQYF,TGTGCCAGCAGCTTAGTTGCGGGAGACGGGCAGTACTTC
NA,TRBV6-5,NA,TRBJ2-7,14,CASAWARGPYEQYF,TGTGCCAGCGCCTGGGCGCGGGGCCCCTACGAGCAGTACTTC
NA,TRBV5-1,NA,TRBJ2-5,16,CASSSSQPGQQETQYF,TGCGCCAGCAGCTCATCACAACCGGGACAACAAGAGACCCAGTACTTC
NA,TRBV3-1/TRBV3-2,few,TRBJ2-5,16,CASSPGGGIAAETQYF,TGTGCCAGCAGCCCCGGCGGTGGGATAGCGGCAGAGACCCAGTACTTC
TRBD1,TRBV7-6,NA,TRBJ2-4,15,CASSRTGGWGNIQYF,TGTGCCAGCAGCCGGACAGGGGGCTGGGGAAACATTCAGTACTTC
TRBD2,TRBV28,NA,TRBJ2-7,14,CASSPGGVAYEQYF,TGTGCCAGCAGCCCGGGGGGGGTTGCCTACGAGCAGTACTTC
NA,TRBV2,NA,TRBJ1-6,12,CASSDSGTPLHF,TGTGCCAGCAGTGACTCGGGGACACCCCTCCACTTT
TRBD1,TRBV11-2,once,TRBJ2-5,15,CASSPRQGAQETQYF,TGTGCCAGCAGCCCAAGACAGGGAGCCCAAGAGACCCAGTACTTC
NA,TRBV5-1,NA,TRBJ2-4,13,CASSWDGGNIQYF,TGCGCCAGCAGCTGGGACGGGGGAAACATTCAGTACTTC
TRBD2,TRBV7-2,NA,TRBJ2-7,14,CASSSSGNLYEQYF,TGTGCCAGCAGCTCTAGCGGAAACCTATACGAGCAGTACTTC
NA,TRBV19,NA,TRBJ1-2,13,CASTLYEDYGYTF,TGTGCCAGTACTTTATATGAGGACTATGGCTACACCTTC
TRBD2,TRBV10-3,NA,TRBJ2-2,16,CAISRLAGNSGGELFF,TGTGCCATCAGCAGACTAGCGGGGAATTCGGGCGGGGAGCTGTTTTTT
NA,TRBV28,NA,TRBJ1-3,15,CASSLLGLSGNTIYF,TGTGCCAGCAGTTTATTGGGGCTCTCTGGAAACACCATATATTTT
TRBD1,TRBV29-1,NA,TRBJ2-7,16,CSVVLETRQGAGEQYF,TGCAGCGTTGTCTTGGAGACCAGACAGGGGGCCGGCGAGCAGTACTTC
NA,TRBV7-2,NA,TRBJ2-2,15,CASSSRAYITGELFF,TGTGCCAGCAGCTCGAGGGCATATATCACCGGGGAGCTGTTTTTT
TRBD2,TRBV30,NA,TRBJ2-1,12,CAWGTNHNEQFF,TGTGCCTGGGGGACTAACCACAATGAGCAGTTCTTC
TRBD2,TRBV28,NA,TRBJ2-7,15,CASSLWTSGSLEQYF,TGTGCCAGCAGTTTGTGGACTAGCGGGAGTCTCGAGCAGTACTTC
NA,TRBV6-5,NA,TRBJ2-3,13,CASRKGGTDTQYF,TGTGCCAGCAGGAAGGGGGGCACAGATACGCAGTATTTT
TRBD1,TRBV10-3,NA,TRBJ1-6,17,CAIRLTGTGENNSPLHF,TGTGCCATCAGACTGACGGGGACAGGAGAGAATAATTCACCCCTCCACTTT
NA,TRBV7-6,NA,TRBJ2-7,15,CASSWEQGTSYEQYF,TGTGCCAGCAGCTGGGAACAGGGAACCAGCTACGAGCAGTACTTC
TRBD1,TRBV5-1,NA,TRBJ1-1,15,CASSWLGTGGSEAFF,TGCGCCAGCAGCTGGCTCGGGACAGGGGGCTCTGAAGCTTTCTTT
NA,TRBV6-1,NA,TRBJ1-1,15,CASSEAASMNTEAFF,TGTGCCAGCAGTGAAGCGGCCAGTATGAACACTGAAGCTTTCTTT
NA,TRBV7-7,NA,TRBJ2-3,15,CASSPGGTSTDTQYF,TGTGCCAGCAGCCCAGGGGGGACTAGCACAGATACGCAGTATTTT
TRBD1,TRBV3-1/TRBV3-2,NA,TRBJ2-7,14,CASSQMTGGAEQYF,TGTGCCAGCAGCCAAATGACAGGGGGCGCCGAGCAGTACTTC
TRBD1,TRBV6-5,NA,TRBJ2-7,15,CASRDLTGRSYEQYF,TGTGCCAGCAGGGATCTGACAGGGCGTTCCTACGAGCAGTACTTC
NA,TRBV19,once,TRBJ1-6,19,CASSISRVKMSSYNSPLHF,TGTGCCAGTAGTATCAGCAGGGTAAAGATGAGCTCCTATAATTCACCCCTCCACTTT
TRBD1,TRBV3-1/TRBV3-2,NA,TRBJ2-5,16,CASSGDRGPHQETQYF,TGTGCCAGCAGCGGGGACAGGGGGCCCCACCAAGAGACCCAGTACTTC
NA,TRBV19,NA,TRBJ1-6,17,CASSIVGTGPYNSPLHF,TGTGCCAGTAGTATCGTGGGCACAGGTCCCTATAATTCACCCCTCCACTTT
NA,TRBV28,few,TRBJ1-5,17,CASSLFGTVHSNQPQHF,TGTGCCAGCAGTTTATTTGGCACAGTACATAGCAATCAGCCCCAGCATTTT